This is a list of T cell receptor beta chains from one sample in a study of cytomegalovirus exposure and HLA in healthy donors. This table comes from immunoSEQ multiplex PCR, and its TCRdb copy is limited to in-frame clones, with some not included. The data contain about 40,000 clones, 40% to 60% of them singletons. Material for sequencing was PBMCs. These TCRs come from a human donor in good health. Each CDR3 is given with its conserved first and last residue. The D gene is left open where the match is weak. Some rows mark clone size as missing; the rest say once, few, many or name a class of expanded clone.

v_gene: TRBV25-1
d_gene: -
abundance: -
j_gene: TRBJ2-7
CDR3nt: TGTGCCAGCAGACTGAAGTACGAGCAGTACTTC
CDR3aa: CASRLKYEQYF

v_gene: TRBV10-3
d_gene: -
abundance: -
j_gene: TRBJ1-1
CDR3nt: TGTGCCATCACCTCGATGGGGGGAACTGAAGCTTTCTTT
CDR3aa: CAITSMGGTEAFF

v_gene: TRBV5-1
d_gene: -
abundance: once
j_gene: TRBJ2-3
CDR3nt: TGCGCCAGCAGCTTGGGTGCCGGTAGAGCCACAGATACGCAGTATTTT
CDR3aa: CASSLGAGRATDTQYF

v_gene: TRBV6-6
d_gene: -
abundance: -
j_gene: TRBJ1-1
CDR3nt: TGTGCCAGCAGTTCGATAACTATGAACACTGAAGCTTTCTTT
CDR3aa: CASSSITMNTEAFF

v_gene: TRBV5-3
d_gene: -
abundance: -
j_gene: TRBJ2-4
CDR3nt: TGTGCCAGAAGCTGCTGGCTAGACAAAAACATTCAGTACTTC
CDR3aa: CARSCWLDKNIQYF

v_gene: TRBV6-5
d_gene: -
abundance: few
j_gene: TRBJ1-3
CDR3nt: TGTGCCAGCAGTTACGGGAGGAAGTCTGGAAACACCATATATTTT
CDR3aa: CASSYGRKSGNTIYF

v_gene: TRBV4-2
d_gene: TRBD1
abundance: -
j_gene: TRBJ1-4
CDR3nt: TGTGCCAGCAGCCCGGGACAGGGGGGAGAAAAACTGTTTTTT
CDR3aa: CASSPGQGGEKLFF

v_gene: TRBV19
d_gene: -
abundance: -
j_gene: TRBJ2-1
CDR3nt: TGTGCCAGTAGTCTCCAACCCTTAGCTCGGGAATCGGGGAATGAGCAGTTCTTC
CDR3aa: CASSLQPLARESGNEQFF

v_gene: TRBV30
d_gene: -
abundance: -
j_gene: TRBJ2-1
CDR3nt: TGTGCCTGGAGTGCGGTTGTTCGGTTCTTC
CDR3aa: CAWSAVVRFF

v_gene: TRBV6-6
d_gene: -
abundance: few
j_gene: TRBJ2-3
CDR3nt: TGTGCCAGCAGTTATACGGCGGCAGATACGCAGTATTTT
CDR3aa: CASSYTAADTQYF

v_gene: TRBV27
d_gene: -
abundance: few
j_gene: TRBJ1-3
CDR3nt: TGTGCCAGCAGACGAGGACATGGAAACACCATATATTTT
CDR3aa: CASRRGHGNTIYF

v_gene: TRBV28
d_gene: -
abundance: -
j_gene: TRBJ2-7
CDR3nt: TGTGCCAGCAAGGCGGGGGCCACCTACGAGCAGTACTTC
CDR3aa: CASKAGATYEQYF

v_gene: TRBV19
d_gene: -
abundance: few
j_gene: TRBJ1-2
CDR3nt: TGTGCCAGTAGTGGTAGCAGGGTGTCGCTTGGCTACACCTTC
CDR3aa: CASSGSRVSLGYTF

v_gene: TRBV7-2
d_gene: -
abundance: -
j_gene: TRBJ2-5
CDR3nt: TGTGCCAGCAGCTCGCGATGGGGACGGGCGGGGGAGACCCAGTACTTC
CDR3aa: CASSSRWGRAGETQYF

v_gene: TRBV11-2
d_gene: -
abundance: -
j_gene: TRBJ2-7
CDR3nt: TGTGCCAGCAGCTTAGGAGGACACTACGAGCAGTACTTC
CDR3aa: CASSLGGHYEQYF

v_gene: TRBV4-1
d_gene: TRBD2
abundance: -
j_gene: TRBJ2-7
CDR3nt: TGCGCCAGCAGCCAAGGGGACGGACTAGTCTACGAGCAGTACTTC
CDR3aa: CASSQGDGLVYEQYF

v_gene: TRBV18
d_gene: TRBD1
abundance: -
j_gene: TRBJ1-1
CDR3nt: TGTGCCAGCTCACCACCGACAGGGGTCTTCACTGAAGCTTTCTTT
CDR3aa: CASSPPTGVFTEAFF

v_gene: TRBV7-7
d_gene: -
abundance: -
j_gene: TRBJ2-5
CDR3nt: TGTGCTAGCAGCTTTACTAGGCTGGAGACCCAGTACTTC
CDR3aa: CASSFTRLETQYF

v_gene: TRBV19
d_gene: -
abundance: once
j_gene: TRBJ1-1
CDR3nt: TGTGCCAGTAACGGGAGGGGGTACACTGAAGCTTTCTTT
CDR3aa: CASNGRGYTEAFF

v_gene: TRBV6-8
d_gene: TRBD2
abundance: few
j_gene: TRBJ2-7
CDR3nt: TGTGCCAGCAGACTTCGACTAGCGGGAGGGGTCTACGAGCAGTACTTC
CDR3aa: CASRLRLAGGVYEQYF

v_gene: TRBV5-1
d_gene: TRBD1
abundance: -
j_gene: TRBJ2-5
CDR3nt: TGCGCCAGCAAAGGGGGCAGGGGCCAAGAGACCCAGTACTTC
CDR3aa: CASKGGRGQETQYF

v_gene: TRBV28
d_gene: -
abundance: few
j_gene: TRBJ1-1
CDR3nt: TGTGCCAGCATGGAGGGGTACACTGAAGCTTTCTTT
CDR3aa: CASMEGYTEAFF

v_gene: TRBV7-2
d_gene: -
abundance: -
j_gene: TRBJ1-5
CDR3nt: TGTGCCAGCAGCTTAGGGGGGGGGCGGCCCCAGCATTTT
CDR3aa: CASSLGGGRPQHF

v_gene: TRBV9
d_gene: TRBD1
abundance: -
j_gene: TRBJ2-7
CDR3nt: TGTGCCAGCAGCGGCCAAACAGGGGCCTACGAGCAGTACTTC
CDR3aa: CASSGQTGAYEQYF

v_gene: TRBV15
d_gene: -
abundance: few
j_gene: TRBJ1-4
CDR3nt: TGTGCCACCAGCCCGGGGACTTCTGCAACTAATGAAAAACTGTTTTTT
CDR3aa: CATSPGTSATNEKLFF

v_gene: TRBV5-1
d_gene: TRBD2
abundance: -
j_gene: TRBJ2-4
CDR3nt: TGCGCCAGCAGGACCGGGACTAGCGGGATGGTCGCCAAAAACATTCAGTACTTC
CDR3aa: CASRTGTSGMVAKNIQYF

v_gene: TRBV30
d_gene: -
abundance: few
j_gene: TRBJ1-2
CDR3nt: TGTGCCTGGAGGGGAGTGGATCGCCCGGGGAGAGGCTACACCTTC
CDR3aa: CAWRGVDRPGRGYTF

v_gene: TRBV5-8
d_gene: -
abundance: -
j_gene: TRBJ2-4
CDR3nt: TGTGCCAGCAGCTTGACGCGCGGTAAAAACATTCAGTACTTC
CDR3aa: CASSLTRGKNIQYF

v_gene: TRBV11-2
d_gene: -
abundance: -
j_gene: TRBJ1-2
CDR3nt: TGTGCCAGCAGCCCCGGACAGAGCTATGGCTACACCTTC
CDR3aa: CASSPGQSYGYTF

v_gene: TRBV30
d_gene: TRBD2
abundance: -
j_gene: TRBJ2-5
CDR3nt: TGTGCCTGGAGTTTCCTCCGGACTAGCGGGAGCAGGGAGACCCAGTACTTC
CDR3aa: CAWSFLRTSGSRETQYF

v_gene: TRBV6-4
d_gene: TRBD1
abundance: -
j_gene: TRBJ2-7
CDR3nt: TGTGCCAGCAGTGTGGACAGGGGGTCCTACGAGCAGTACTTC
CDR3aa: CASSVDRGSYEQYF

v_gene: TRBV25-1
d_gene: TRBD2
abundance: -
j_gene: TRBJ2-7
CDR3nt: TGTGCCAGCAGTGAAGGGACTAGCGGGAGGCACGAGCAGTACTTC
CDR3aa: CASSEGTSGRHEQYF

v_gene: TRBV19
d_gene: -
abundance: few
j_gene: TRBJ1-6
CDR3nt: TGTGCCAGTAGAAATATCGGACAGTTGGATTCACCCCTCCACTTT
CDR3aa: CASRNIGQLDSPLHF

v_gene: TRBV6-5
d_gene: -
abundance: few
j_gene: TRBJ1-1
CDR3nt: TGTGCCAGCAGTTACTTAGAGGAGCACACTGAAGCTTTCTTT
CDR3aa: CASSYLEEHTEAFF

v_gene: TRBV5-1
d_gene: -
abundance: -
j_gene: TRBJ1-2
CDR3nt: TGCGCCAGCAGCTTGACCAGGGGCGAGAATGGCTACACCTTC
CDR3aa: CASSLTRGENGYTF

v_gene: TRBV13
d_gene: -
abundance: -
j_gene: TRBJ1-2
CDR3nt: TGTGCCAGCAGCTTTGGTCCGGTAGCTAACTATGGCTACACCTTC
CDR3aa: CASSFGPVANYGYTF

v_gene: TRBV5-1
d_gene: TRBD2
abundance: -
j_gene: TRBJ2-7
CDR3nt: TGCGCCAGCAGTTCTCTTGTGCGGGGGTACGAGCAGTACTTC
CDR3aa: CASSSLVRGYEQYF

v_gene: TRBV27
d_gene: -
abundance: -
j_gene: TRBJ1-3
CDR3nt: TGTGCCAGCGGAACTTGGGGCAGCGGAAACACCATATATTTT
CDR3aa: CASGTWGSGNTIYF

v_gene: TRBV4-3
d_gene: TRBD2
abundance: once
j_gene: TRBJ2-1
CDR3nt: TGCGCCAGCAGCCAAGATGCCAGCGGGGGGACCTACAATGAGCAGTTCTTC
CDR3aa: CASSQDASGGTYNEQFF

v_gene: TRBV7-2
d_gene: -
abundance: -
j_gene: TRBJ2-5
CDR3nt: TGTGCCAGCAGCTTAGTACAGTTCCAAGAGACCCAGTACTTC
CDR3aa: CASSLVQFQETQYF

v_gene: TRBV6-1
d_gene: -
abundance: -
j_gene: TRBJ2-7
CDR3nt: TGTGCCAGCAGTGTTACAGGGTTCGGAGAGCAGTACTTC
CDR3aa: CASSVTGFGEQYF

v_gene: TRBV4-3
d_gene: TRBD1
abundance: -
j_gene: TRBJ1-1
CDR3nt: TGCGCCAGCAGCCCGGGGGACAGGCCGAACACTGAAGCTTTCTTT
CDR3aa: CASSPGDRPNTEAFF

v_gene: TRBV5-4
d_gene: -
abundance: -
j_gene: TRBJ2-5
CDR3nt: TGTGCCAGCAGCTTGGCGGGCAGGGAAAAAGAGACCCAGTACTTC
CDR3aa: CASSLAGREKETQYF

v_gene: TRBV7-7
d_gene: -
abundance: -
j_gene: TRBJ2-5
CDR3nt: TGTGCCAGCAGCTTAGGATTACAGAAAGAGACCCAGTACTTC
CDR3aa: CASSLGLQKETQYF

v_gene: TRBV7-3
d_gene: -
abundance: few
j_gene: TRBJ1-1
CDR3nt: TGTGCCAGCAGCTTAACCACCGCGACTGAAGCTTTCTTT
CDR3aa: CASSLTTATEAFF

v_gene: TRBV6-1
d_gene: TRBD2
abundance: -
j_gene: TRBJ2-7
CDR3nt: TGTGCCAGCAGCCGGGGGGTCGAGCAGTACTTC
CDR3aa: CASSRGVEQYF

v_gene: TRBV28
d_gene: TRBD1
abundance: -
j_gene: TRBJ1-1
CDR3nt: TGTGCCAGCAGCCGCAGACAGGGGCTGGGGAACACTGAAGCTTTCTTT
CDR3aa: CASSRRQGLGNTEAFF

v_gene: TRBV19
d_gene: TRBD1
abundance: -
j_gene: TRBJ1-2
CDR3nt: TGTGCCAGTATTGCGGACAGGGGTACCTATGGCTACACCTTC
CDR3aa: CASIADRGTYGYTF

v_gene: TRBV4-2
d_gene: TRBD2
abundance: -
j_gene: TRBJ2-5
CDR3nt: TGTGCCAGCAGCCAAGACGGGGGCGGGGGGGCTCTTGCGGAGACCCAGTACTTC
CDR3aa: CASSQDGGGGALAETQYF

v_gene: TRBV15
d_gene: -
abundance: -
j_gene: TRBJ2-5
CDR3nt: TGTGCCACCAGCAGAGATTTAGGACAAGCCCAAGAGACCCAGTACTTC
CDR3aa: CATSRDLGQAQETQYF

v_gene: TRBV7-2
d_gene: -
abundance: once
j_gene: TRBJ2-5
CDR3nt: TGTGCCAGCAGCTTGAGTTTCCAAGAGACCCAGTACTTC
CDR3aa: CASSLSFQETQYF

v_gene: TRBV25-1
d_gene: TRBD2
abundance: few
j_gene: TRBJ2-1
CDR3nt: TGTGCCAGCAGTGAATCTATTAGCGGGAGGTACAATGAGCAGTTCTTC
CDR3aa: CASSESISGRYNEQFF